This is a list of T cell receptor beta chains from one sample in a study of blood T cell repertoires in COVID-19. Generated by immunoSEQ multiplex PCR, the TCRdb table keeps only in-frame clones and is missing some. The sample lists 70,000 to 95,000 clones, roughly 92% occurring once. The sequenced sample consisted of peripheral blood. The receptors were gathered from an older woman with active COVID-19. Each CDR3 is given without its conserved first and last residue.

V: TRBV28
CDR3: ASRQAGREY

V: TRBV27
CDR3: ASSLSYLNTQY

V: TRBV6-2/TRBV6-3
CDR3: ASSYPNYYGYT

V: TRBV5-4
CDR3: ASSSGRGGDTQY

V: TRBV5-1
CDR3: ASSQPGTGAEQY

V: TRBV5-1
CDR3: ASSGGGTGGTYEQY

V: TRBV19
CDR3: ASSIPYRPGTSGRYHEQY

V: TRBV28
CDR3: ASRPGQANQPQH

V: TRBV7-2
CDR3: ASSTPSGQSRPF

V: TRBV10-1
CDR3: ASSEKGAASETQY

V: TRBV2
CDR3: ASSGLTGTSGTSRHEQY

V: TRBV5-1
CDR3: ASSLSGASTDTQY

V: TRBV5-4
CDR3: ASSSVGGGRAVEQY

V: TRBV3-1/TRBV3-2
CDR3: ASSPLPRVAGLNEQF

V: TRBV6-2/TRBV6-3
CDR3: ASSYGGAGNQPQH

V: TRBV5-6
CDR3: ASSSGLAGADTQY

V: TRBV27
CDR3: ASSLMGQSLTQRTQY

V: TRBV11-3
CDR3: ASSSARPGTEAF

V: TRBV9
CDR3: ASSPPGLTEAF

V: TRBV24-1
CDR3: ATSDSGTGYNQPQH

V: TRBV2
CDR3: ASSEQYQPQH

V: TRBV6-5
CDR3: ATTSGQAYNEQF

V: TRBV9
CDR3: ASSVAPDSVYGYT

V: TRBV28
CDR3: ASSLWSGGRNYGYT

V: TRBV5-1
CDR3: ASSLGRVGDTQY

V: TRBV19
CDR3: ASSITSLTGQNQPQH

V: TRBV18
CDR3: ASSPRGGQGPSGDGYT

V: TRBV9
CDR3: ASSAYDGDRGLNTEAF

V: TRBV30
CDR3: AWSRRGTPSEQF

V: TRBV7-8
CDR3: ASSLVGGRMNTEAF

V: TRBV14
CDR3: ASSQVGSGRYNEQF

V: TRBV11-3
CDR3: ASSLGQGRTYEQF